What follows is one TCR beta chain and its context. Sequencing used immunoSEQ multiplex PCR; TCRdb keeps in-frame clones, though not all of them. Of 170,000 or so clones in the sample, 80% to 85% were seen once. The CDR3 is made up of 14 amino acids. The J segment lost 4 bases and the V segment lost 4 bases, leaving 6 bases of the junction unmatched. Germline CDR1 LGHNA, CDR2 YNFKEQ. These data belong to a study of blood T cell repertoires in COVID-19. Background on the study: Specimens from acute and convalescent COVID-19 originated in the United States, Italy and Spain.

This receptor was taken from a man in his late teens or twenties with active or convalescent COVID-19. The J gene is TRBJ1-1, the V gene TRBV4-2; 7 bases map to TRBD1. Input material: peripheral blood. The CDR3 DNA reads TGTGCCAGCAGCCTCGACAGGGTCGGCACTGAAGCTTTCTTT. It specifies CASSLDRVGTEAFF.